Below, one T cell receptor beta chain is given with its context. Its cognate antigen has yet to be identified. Base quality data are lacking; no much larger clone is found one base away. These data originate in a study of shared clonotypes between healthy human individuals (dated by TCRdb to the early 2020s). Notes on the research overall: The cohort included a few men and a couple of women between 18 and 49 years of age. Each donor's leukapheresis produced roughly between roughly 0.94 and 9.5 billion PBMCs. Different laboratories and diverse techniques were used to prepare libraries and sequence TCR repertoires, to increase sequencing depth and limit assay-specific biases. For each donor, CD4 naive and CD4 memory were each run on three plates, CD8 naive on two plates, and CD8 memory on one plate. To estimate repertoire size and how much clonotype sharing occurs between individuals, the study deeply sequenced the blood TCR repertoires of five or six healthy adults.

Here is what the overall study found, with its caveats: Sharing across several donors was observed for around 5% of naive CD4, about 3.2% of naive CD8, roughly 2.3% of memory CD4, and roughly 0.43% of memory CD8 clonotypes. Because the study included a small number of donors, the genetic and exposure-history diversity represented was limited. Even with the large sequencing depth, rarefaction of the sorted-subset datasets indicated that sequencing was incomplete. Larger estimated clonotype richness was generally found for naive subsets than for memory subsets. Pairwise subsampling indicated that sequencing depth was expected to affect the degree of clonotype sharing among donors. Compared with non-shared clonotypes, the clonotypes found in all four sorted-subset donors had higher generation probabilities. Sampling was limited to blood, and TCR repertoires in tissue likely differ from TCR repertoires in blood.

TCR CDR3 regions were amplified from genomic DNA by multiplex PCR using the deep immunoSEQ assay. For each cell subset, the extracted genomic DNA was distributed evenly across all wells of several immunoSEQ 96-well plates, and each plate served as one replicate. For sorted subsets, 200 to 250 ng genomic DNA, equal to about 30,000 T cell genomes, was loaded into each replicate PCR. Purified libraries were quantified with a Qubit 3.0 fluorometer, sized on a Bioanalyzer 2100, and re-quantified with the KAPA Library Quantification kit. Every immunoSEQ 96-well plate was sequenced on a dedicated single-read 150-cycle Illumina NextSeq 550 flow cell. Per the authors' processing: Because the immunoSEQ output held only junctional sequences and lacked quality scores, the filtering could not match the filtering applied to full-length reads. Sequences were annotated with PyIR, a Python wrapper for IgBLAST v1.9, and V/J genes and CDR3 were assigned using IMGT germline references. Reads with weak V/J assignments (E-value above 1e-6), missing CDR3, stop codons, out-of-frame junctions, or ambiguous translated residues were removed. V3J clonotypes were defined as sequences sharing the same inferred V gene, J gene, and CDR3 amino acid sequence. The percentage overlap between two repertoires was calculated by dividing the number of shared unique clonotypes by the size of the smaller repertoire. Repertoire richness was assessed with RTK rarefaction, the Chao1 estimator, and Recon v2.1 estimates of unobserved clonotypes. Generation probabilities were computed with OLGA for all TCRbeta clonotypes obtained by the gDNA method from four donors. TCRdb re-hosts the immuneACCESS table, in-frame sequences only. Its copies lack some clones; in the studies checked, an unresolved V gene accounts for under half of them, and the cause for the rest is not known. V, J and clone size are taken as reported in that table, and D and trimming were inferred from the DNA itself. The sample data list some 660,000 clones, and around four fifths of these were observed just once. The ten largest clones add up to under 2% of the sample.

Donors were healthy HIV-negative adults with no recently reported acute infections or vaccinations. Every donor was a Caucasian adult residing in Nashville, Tennessee, USA. CD4+ T cells were enriched by magnetic negative selection, after which naive cells were positively selected on CD45RA and the negative fraction was taken as the memory subset. Blood was obtained by leukapheresis, after which PBMCs were separated by Ficoll-Histopaque density gradient centrifugation and cryopreserved in liquid nitrogen vapor phase. Analytical flow cytometry was used to check the purity and quantity of every magnetically sorted T cell population. From each sorted fraction, genomic DNA was isolated and quantified by UV absorbance on a Nanodrop 2000c. The specimen was memory CD4+ T cells sorted from blood. Sample cell subset or site, as interpreted from the label and publication: CD45RA-negative fraction. This TCR was recovered from a woman aged 25 to 39 in good health.

At the DNA level, the sequence is TGTGCCAGCTCACCACCGACGGATGCCGGGGAAAAACTGTTTTTT. Its coded protein is CASSPPTDAGEKLFF. This chain joins TRBV18 to TRBJ1-4, with the D gene too uncertain to name. V drops 0 bases and J drops 8 bases, leaving 13 bases in between. The CDR3 holds 15 amino acids from the cysteine to the phenylalanine. Only the CDR3 DNA is retained, 45 bases long and in frame from the first base. The germline V gene encodes CDR1 KGHSH and CDR2 LQKENI.